Below, 21 T cell receptor beta chains from the same sample are listed, as sequenced in a study of CD8 T cells in ankylosing spondylitis. Via MiXCR, TCRdb re-called the 5' RACE reads, giving one row per CDR3 protein. This table has 230,000 or so distinct CDR3 sequences, more than 15% appearing once. Source material: blood, either unsorted or a sorted T cell fraction (not recorded which). These receptors came from a male donor with ankylosing spondylitis or in good health (not recorded which).

This clonotype was picked up many times. J is TRBJ2-3 and V is TRBV7-6; D may be TRBD2 (6 bases). Germline V gene sequence: CDR1 SGHVS, CDR2 FNYEAQ. Trimming cost V 1 base and J 4 bases, with 15 bases left between them. The CDR3 consists of 16 residues. CDR3 nucleotide sequence: TGTGCCAGCAGCTTAGGGGCGGGATCCCCCCCAGATACGCAGTATTTT. It specifies CASSLGAGSPPDTQYF. Using reference TRBV7-6 and TRBJ2-3 for the parts outside the CDR3, the full variable domain is GAGVSQSPRYKVTKRGQDVALRCDPISGHVSLYWYRQALGQGPEFLTYFNYEAQQDKSGLPNDRFSAERPEGSISTLTIQRTEQRDSAMYRCASSLGAGSPPDTQYFGPGTRLTVL.

This clonotype was detected a few times. This chain joins TRBV27 and TRBJ2-7, with TRBD1 matching 7 bases. The CDR3 is 15 residues long. CDR1 and CDR2 from the germline V gene are MNHEY and SMNVEV (reference sequence). J lost 7 bases, V lost 0 bases, and 9 bases had no gene match. In DNA form, the CDR3 reads TGTGCCAGCAGTTTATCAGCCAGGGGGATCGGTGAGCAGTACTTC. The encoded protein is CASSLSARGIGEQYF.

The gene calls are TRBV15 and TRBJ2-7, with 9 nucleotides matching TRBD2. This CDR3 has 13 residues. Germline CDR1 reads LNHNV; CDR2 reads YYDKDF (reference sequence). The V segment lost 8 bases and the J segment 5 bases; nucleotides outside the gene matches: 7. The CDR3 here is CATLSVAGDEQYF. The CDR3 DNA follows: TGTGCCACCCTATCTGTAGCGGGAGACGAGCAGTACTTC.

This clonotype was counted only a few times. V gene TRBV9 combines with J gene TRBJ2-7, with 8 nucleotides matching TRBD1. This CDR3 spans 12 amino acids. The germline gives CDR1 SGDLS, CDR2 YYNGEE. The V and J ends lost 6 bases and 7 bases, in that order; junction bases with no gene match: 6. The DNA of the CDR3 is TGTGCCAGCAACCAGGGGGCAGGGGAGCAGTACTTC. As protein: CASNQGAGEQYF.

Only a few counts were recorded for this clonotype. The chain recombines TRBV2 with TRBJ2-3, with D possibly matching TRBD2 (5 bases). CDR3 length: 15 residues. Between the trimmed V and J ends, which lost 7 bases and 2 bases, there was a span of 16 bases. Germline CDR1 SNHLY, CDR2 FYNNEI. As DNA, the CDR3 is TGTGCCAGCAACAAGGTTAGCGTCTCCACAGATACGCAGTATTTT. Translation: CASNKVSVSTDTQYF.

This clonotype has more than one count but fewer than ten. V is TRBV11-2 and J is TRBJ2-7; TRBD2 aligns across 11 bases. Trimming cost V 3 bases and J 6 bases; bases outside gene matches: 7. CDR1 SGHAT and CDR2 FQNNGV come from the germline V gene. The CDR3 sequence is 15 residues long. Here the CDR3 DNA reads TGTGCCAGCAGCTTCCTAGCGGGAGGAGGAGGCGAGCAGTACTTC. Protein: CASSFLAGGGGEQYF.

CDR3 protein: CASSSIASETQYF. Here the CDR3 DNA reads TGTGCCAGCAGCTCAATAGCGTCGGAGACCCAGTACTTC. V gene TRBV7-9 combines with J gene TRBJ2-5; D is possibly TRBD2 (5 bases). Germline V gene data show CDR1 as SEHNR and CDR2 as FQNEAQ (reference sequence). V was trimmed by 4 bases and J by 5 bases, leaving 11 bases between them. The CDR3 covers 13 residues.

Only a few counts were recorded for this clonotype. CDR3 amino acids: CASSSPGSTNTGELFF. CDR3 nucleotide sequence: TGTGCCAGCAGTTCCCCAGGTAGCACGAACACCGGGGAGCTGTTTTTT. The gene calls are TRBV27 and TRBJ2-2, with no clear D. This CDR3 contains 16 residues. Between the trimmed V and J ends, which lost 4 bases and 0 bases, there was a span of 12 bases. CDR1 is MNHEY, CDR2 SMNVEV, per germline (reference sequence).

The V gene is TRBV2, the J gene TRBJ2-5, with 7 bases identical to TRBD1. There are 14 residues in the CDR3. Unmatched junction bases numbered 5, after V lost 3 bases and J lost 4 bases. Germline-derived CDR1 and CDR2 are SNHLY and FYNNEI. CDR3 in DNA: TGTGCCAGCAGTGACCCGACAGGGTCAGAGACCCAGTACTTC. It is translated as CASSDPTGSETQYF. The full variable domain, rest sourced from reference TRBV2 and TRBJ2-5, is EPEVTQTPSHQVTQMGQEVILRCVPISNHLYFYWYRQILGQKVEFLVSFYNNEISEKSEIFDDQFSVERPDGSNFTLKIRSTKLEDSAMYFCASSDPTGSETQYFGPGTRLLVL.

This chain connects TRBV29-1 to TRBJ2-1; possible D gene TRBD1, 7 bases. Germline CDR1 reads SQVTM; CDR2 reads ANQGSEA. The V end lost 7 bases, the J end lost 5 bases, and 18 bases lay between the germline ends. CDR3 length: 14 residues. As DNA, the CDR3 is TGCAGCGCCAGGGGGGCAGGGGCAAACAATGAGCAGTTCTTC. It encodes CSARGAGANNEQFF.

V and J are TRBV27 and TRBJ2-2, with 15 bases identical to TRBD2. This CDR3 region has 19 residues. Looked up from germline, CDR1 is MNHEY and CDR2 is SMNVEV (reference sequence). V was pared by 0 bases and J by 1 base, with 3 bases of the junction left unmatched. CDR3 residues: CASSLSGLAGGRNTGELFF. For the CDR3, the DNA is TGTGCCAGCAGTTTATCGGGACTAGCGGGAGGTAGGAACACCGGGGAGCTGTTTTTT.

The rearrangement joins TRBV21-1 to TRBJ2-1. TRBV21-1 represents a pseudogene. The CDR3 loop spans 17 amino acids. CDR3 DNA sequence: TGTGCCAGCAGCAAAGAAGAATGGTGGAGCTCCTACAATGAGCAGTTCTTC. Amino acids: CASSKEEWWSSYNEQFF.

The chain links TRBV5-5 to TRBJ2-7; no definite D call. The V and J ends lost 4 bases and 1 base respectively, with 12 bases between them. The CDR3 spans 14 residues. Germline loops: CDR1 SGHKS, CDR2 YYEKEE (reference sequence). This CDR3 reads CASSDADGSYEQYF. In DNA form, the CDR3 reads TGTGCCAGCAGCGACGCCGACGGTTCCTACGAGCAGTACTTC.

This clonotype was counted a few times. This chain joins TRBV9 and TRBJ1-2; D remains ambiguous. Germline V lookup: CDR1 SGDLS, CDR2 YYNGEE. CDR3 size: 12 residues. Trimming cost V 4 bases and J 7 bases, with 11 bases left between them. The CDR3 bases are TGTGCCAGCAGCTCGACCCGGTCTGGCTACACCTTC. Its protein is CASSSTRSGYTF.

CDR3 loop: CSVGASGSYNEQFF. The CDR3 bases are TGCAGCGTTGGGGCTAGCGGGTCCTACAATGAGCAGTTCTTC. The J gene is TRBJ2-1, the V gene TRBV29-1, with 8 bases fitting TRBD2. Germline trimming cut 4 bases from V and 1 base from J; bases unmatched to any gene: 3. Germline values: CDR1 SQVTM, CDR2 ANQGSEA. The CDR3 is made up of 14 amino acids.

This clonotype was seen only a few times. The gene calls are TRBV11-2 and TRBJ2-3; D remains ambiguous. Germline lookup yields CDR1 SGHAT and CDR2 FQNNGV. CDR3 length: 13 residues. Trimming left V 5 bases short and J 3 bases short, with 9 bases between. The CDR3 bases are TGTGCCAGCAGCCAACCGAGGACAGATACGCAGTATTTT. Residues: CASSQPRTDTQYF.

This clonotype occurred a few times. Written as DNA, the CDR3 is TGTGCCATCAGGACTAGGCGGGCAGATACGCAGTATTTT. Protein sequence: CAIRTRRADTQYF. The chain recombines TRBV10-3 with TRBJ2-3; possible D gene TRBD2, 6 bases. Trimming removed 6 bases from V and 4 bases from J, with 11 bases in between. Germline V CDR1 and CDR2: ENHRY, SYGVKD. The CDR3 runs to 13 residues.

The chain couples TRBV27 to TRBJ1-4, with D unclear. Trimming pared 0 bases from V and 4 bases from J, leaving 15 bases between. Germline CDR1 is MNHEY and CDR2 is SMNVEV (reference sequence). The CDR3 is 17 residues long. CDR3 DNA sequence: TGTGCCAGCAGTTTATCGGCGGCAGGCCACTATAATGAAAAACTGTTTTTT. This encodes CASSLSAAGHYNEKLFF. Drawing the rest from reference TRBV27 and TRBJ1-4, the complete variable domain is EAQVTQNPRYLITVTGKKLTVTCSQNMNHEYMSWYRQDPGLGLRQIYYSMNVEVTDKGDVPEGYKVSRKEKRNFPLILESPSPNQTSLYFCASSLSAAGHYNEKLFFGSGTQLSVL.

This clonotype was seen only a few times. The J gene is TRBJ1-3, the V gene TRBV9, with D unclear. This CDR3 has 11 residues. V was shortened by 4 bases and J by 6 bases, with 5 bases between the two germline ends. CDR1 is SGDLS and CDR2 is YYNGEE in the germline V gene. The CDR3 bases are TGTGCCAGCAGCTCCCCAAACACCATATATTTT. It codes for CASSSPNTIYF. The variable domain in full, completed from reference TRBV9 and TRBJ1-3, reads DSGVTQTPKHLITATGQRVTLRCSPRSGDLSVYWYQQSLDQGLQFLIQYYNGEERAKGNILERFSAQQFPDLHSELNLSSLELGDSALYFCASSSPNTIYFGEGSWLTVV.

The sample holds a few counts of this clonotype. The gene calls are TRBV5-1 and TRBJ2-1; D is perhaps TRBD1 (5 bases). CDR3 length equals 14 residues. CDR1 is SGHRS, CDR2 YFSETQ, per germline. With 5 bases removed from V and 8 bases from J, the gap between germline ends came to 17 bases. The CDR3 DNA reads as TGCGCCAGCAGTGTGGAGCAGGGTGGCGATGAGCAGTTCTTC. Translated: CASSVEQGGDEQFF. Filled out from reference TRBV5-1 and TRBJ2-1, the complete variable domain reads KAGVTQTPRYLIKTRGQQVTLSCSPISGHRSVSWYQQTPGQGLQFLFEYFSETQRNKGNFPGRFSGRQFSNSRSEMNVSTLELGDSALYLCASSVEQGGDEQFFGPGTRLTVL.

This clonotype was picked up many times. The J gene is TRBJ2-7, the V gene TRBV29-1; possibly TRBD1 or TRBD2 for D (5 bases each). The V end lost 5 bases, the J end lost 0 bases, and 8 bases lay between the germline ends. The CDR3 is 12 amino acids. From germline, CDR1 is SQVTM and CDR2 ANQGSEA. Here the CDR3 DNA reads TGCAGCGTTTCAGGGAGCTCCTACGAGCAGTACTTC. Its protein is CSVSGSSYEQYF.